The entry that follows covers one T cell receptor (beta chain) sequence. The antigen remains unidentified. The ends lost 6 bases at V and 1 base at J; junction bases unmatched: 9. Germline V lookup: CDR1 MNHEY, CDR2 SMNVEV (reference sequence). The CDR3 covers 15 residues. The sample belongs to a study of a mutant IDH1 vaccine in newly diagnosed glioma. Study-wide background: Radiotherapy, temozolomide, or both had been given previously, and both were given to most. Visit V12 was conducted at week 35 as the safety follow-up. Visit V13 came later, at week 47.

Data came from immunoSEQ multiplex PCR; TCRdb stores just in-frame clones and leaves some out. The table records tens of thousands of clones, 80% to 85% of them present only once. As for time point: week 35, safety follow-up. A 20-mer mutant IDH1 peptide at 300 ug was injected subcutaneously with topical imiquimod. Study-level findings and limits: Pseudoprogression seemed unrelated to changes in top peripheral T cell clonotypes. Detectable vaccine-induced immune responses arose in more than 85% of patients.

The sequenced sample was PBMCs, obtained from a glioma patient whose treatment included an IDH1 peptide vaccine. This TCR derives from a woman in her thirties or forties with glioma. Some clones in this sample may be carry-over from other donors' samples. The V gene is TRBV27, the J gene TRBJ2-7; TRBD1 agrees at 7 bases. The CDR3: CASRPVTGWSYEQYF. The CDR3 DNA reads TGTGCCAGCAGACCGGTGACAGGGTGGTCCTACGAGCAGTACTTC.